The 30 T cell receptor beta chains listed next were all sequenced from one sample in a study of tumor-infiltrating lymphocytes in primary liver carcinoma. Unsorted whole blood supplied the RNA, and germline DNA was extracted too. With a constant-region primer, TCR beta cDNA was made from around 520 ng of total RNA. Sequencing libraries for TCR beta derived from three nested multiplex PCR rounds that used slightly modified ARM-PCR. The first two PCR rounds, approximately 10 cycles each, used TRBV1-TRBV30 forward primers and a C-beta reverse primer. TCRdb called the multiplex PCR reads again in MiXCR, with one record for every CDR3 protein. The sample shows 150,000 to 200,000 distinct CDR3 sequences, 60% of them seen only once. Sequencing was performed on peripheral blood. Every receptor here comes from a man aged 35-49 years with primary liver carcinoma and hepatitis B virus infection.

The rearrangement links TRBV10-3 to TRBJ1-5; D remains ambiguous. Trimming took off 5 bases at V and 7 bases at J, with 12 bases between the two ends. CDR1 is ENHRY and CDR2 is SYGVKD in the germline V gene. CDR3 length equals 13 residues. The CDR3 bases are TGTGCCATCAGTCATGGGAATGAACAGCCCCAGCATTTT. Its protein product is CAISHGNEQPQHF.

This chain connects TRBV10-3 to TRBJ2-6; 7 bases agree with TRBD1. V shed 3 bases, J shed 2 bases, and the junction held 4 bases outside the gene matches. CDR3 length: 16 residues. Germline V lookup: CDR1 ENHRY, CDR2 SYGVKD. The CDR3 bases are TGTGCCATCAGTGACACAGGGGCGGCTGGGGCCAACGTCCTGACTTTC. Translated, it gives CAISDTGAAGANVLTF.

In regard to this clonotype: A read error may explain this, as a much larger clone is one base away. The V call is TRBV29-1, the J call TRBJ2-2; D is perhaps TRBD1 (6 bases). Per germline, CDR1 SQVTM and CDR2 ANQGSEA. Trimming removed 4 bases from V and 6 bases from J, with 12 bases in between. This CDR3 has 13 residues. CDR3 protein: CSVGTGSAGELFF. The CDR3, as DNA: TGCAGCGTTGGCACAGGGTCGGCCGGGGAGCTGTTTTTT.

In the case of this clonotype: A much larger clone lies one base from this, so it may be a read error. The chain combines TRBV4-2 with TRBJ2-3, with 8 bases fitting TRBD2. After removal of 5 bases from V and 5 bases from J, the junction contained 9 bases not matched to a gene. CDR1 and CDR2 (germline): LGHNA, YNFKEQ. The CDR3 has 15 residues. The CDR3 loop reads CASSENSGAGDTQYF. For the CDR3, the DNA is TGTGCCAGCAGCGAGAATAGCGGGGCCGGAGATACGCAGTATTTT.

On this clonotype itself: A much larger clone lies a single base off, so this may be a read error. The chain joins TRBV29-1 to TRBJ1-2; D remains unclear. CDR3 length equals 14 residues. Looked up from germline, CDR1 is SQVTM and CDR2 is ANQGSEA. The V gene lost 4 bases and the J gene lost 4 bases, with 16 bases spanning the gap. This CDR3 reads CSVVSQISLYGYTF. CDR3 coding DNA: TGCAGCGTTGTTAGCCAGATTTCCCTCTATGGCTACACCTTC.

As to this clonotype: No conserved phenylalanine or tryptophan ends this CDR3, so it is likely a read error. The rearrangement links TRBV11-2 to TRBJ2-3; D call uncertain. Trimming pared 4 bases from V and 7 bases from J, leaving 18 bases between. CDR3 length: 15 residues. Germline V gives CDR1 SGHAT, CDR2 FQNNGV. CDR3 in DNA: TGTGCCAGCAGCTCCCCCCTCCGCGCTCCAAATACGCAGTATTCT. Encoded protein: CASSSPLRAPNTQYS.

This clonotype was picked up a small number of times. The V gene is TRBV6-6, the J gene TRBJ2-1; TRBD2 aligns across 8 bases. CDR3 length equals 16 residues. Germline CDR1 is MNHNY and CDR2 is SVGAGI (reference sequence). V was clipped by 0 bases and J by 9 bases; unmatched bases: 10. CDR3 sequence (DNA): TGTGCCAGCAGTTACTCTTTAGCACGGGAGGGCGGTGAGCAGTTCTTC. Translating it yields CASSYSLAREGGEQFF.

On this clonotype: This may be a read error, as it is one base from a much larger clone. The rearrangement links TRBV29-1 to TRBJ1-2, with 7 bases aligning to TRBD1. With 0 bases clipped from V and 6 bases from J, the junction kept 4 bases outside the gene matches. CDR3 length: 13 residues. Germline V gene lookup returns CDR1 SQVTM and CDR2 ANQGSEA. Here the CDR3 DNA reads TGCAGCGTTGAAGAGGGGGACAGAAATGGCTACACCTTC. Translating it yields CSVEEGDRNGYTF.

This rearrangement joins TRBV12-3 or TRBV12-4 to TRBJ2-5; D is undetermined. V gave up 4 bases and J gave up 5 bases, with 11 bases separating them. This CDR3 contains 13 residues. The CDR3 here is CASSSGLHETQYF. DNA for the CDR3: TGTGCCAGCAGTTCGGGCTTACATGAGACCCAGTACTTC.

This clonotype occurred a few times. The gene calls are TRBV29-1 and TRBJ2-7; weak D call: TRBD2 (6 bases). This CDR3 is 13 amino acids long. V lost 4 bases and J lost 5, with 15 bases in between. Per the germline V gene, CDR1 is SQVTM and CDR2 is ANQGSEA. CDR3 loop: CSVGSGVSHEQYF. The CDR3 DNA is TGCAGCGTTGGTAGCGGTGTGTCCCACGAGCAGTACTTC.

The chain couples TRBV5-1 to TRBJ2-7; 7 bases agree with TRBD2. Germline assignment: CDR1 SGHRS and CDR2 YFSETQ. The CDR3 length is 15 residues. The V gene end was trimmed by 0 bases and the J gene end by 3 bases; junction bases not matched to a gene: 6. In DNA form, the CDR3 reads TGCGCCAGCAGCTTGGGGACTAGTCTCCTCTACGAGCAGTACTTC. It specifies CASSLGTSLLYEQYF. Drawing the rest from reference TRBV5-1 and TRBJ2-7, the complete variable domain is KAGVTQTPRYLIKTRGQQVTLSCSPISGHRSVSWYQQTPGQGLQFLFEYFSETQRNKGNFPGRFSGRQFSNSRSEMNVSTLELGDSALYLCASSLGTSLLYEQYFGPGTRLTVT.

This chain connects TRBV12-5 to TRBJ2-2; D not resolved. V lost 2 bases to trimming and J lost 6 bases, with 16 bases between them. Looked up from germline, CDR1 is LGHNT and CDR2 is FRNRAP. This CDR3 has 16 residues. CDR3 loop: CASGLTIGPLAGELFF. The CDR3 DNA reads TGTGCTAGTGGTTTGACCATCGGACCACTCGCCGGGGAGCTGTTTTTT.

The CDR3 sequence is CSVGGVAGETQYF. CDR3 nucleotides: TGCAGCGTTGGGGGGGTAGCGGGAGAGACCCAGTACTTC. The J gene is TRBJ2-5, the V gene TRBV29-1; 7 nucleotides match TRBD2. Germline CDR1 and CDR2: SQVTM and ANQGSEA. CDR3 length equals 13 residues. Trimming took 4 bases from V and 4 from J; bases not matched to a gene: 6. Based on the CDR3 plus reference TRBV29-1 and TRBJ2-5, the full variable domain is SAVISQKPSRDICQRGTSLTIQCQVDSQVTMMFWYRQQPGQSLTLIATANQGSEATYESGFVIDKFPISRPNLTFSTLTVSNMSPEDSSIYLCSVGGVAGETQYFGPGTRLLVL.

The sample holds many counts of this clonotype. The chain has TRBV6-2 or TRBV6-3 and TRBJ2-7; 8 positions match TRBD1. V shed 10 bases, J shed 0 bases, and the junction held 8 bases outside the gene matches. Germline CDR1 reads MNHEY; CDR2 reads SVGEGT. This CDR3 is built from 14 residues. In DNA form, the CDR3 reads TGTGCCACCATGGAGGACAGGGACTCCTACGAGCAGTACTTC. The encoded protein is CATMEDRDSYEQYF.

Many counts were recorded for this clonotype. The chain has TRBV6-5 and TRBJ2-2; D perhaps matches TRBD2 (5 bases). Trimming removed 2 bases at V and 4 bases at J, with 14 bases between. Germline V gene sequence: CDR1 MNHEY, CDR2 SVGAGI. The CDR3 extends over 16 amino acids. CDR3 DNA sequence: TGTGCCAGCAGTTACGGAGGCGGGTCTGGCACCGGGGAGCTGTTTTTT. Encoded protein: CASSYGGGSGTGELFF.

This chain uses TRBV5-4 with TRBJ2-3; 9 bases are shared with TRBD2. Unmatched junction bases numbered 13, after V lost 6 bases and J lost 5 bases. The CDR3 contains 16 residues. In germline, CDR1 is SGHNT, CDR2 YYREEE (reference sequence). The CDR3 DNA reads TGTGCCAGCAACCTAAGAGCGGGAGGAGACCAAGATACGCAGTATTTT. Translated: CASNLRAGGDQDTQYF.

This sequence joins TRBV6-1 and TRBJ1-2; tentative D call: TRBD1 (5 bases). Germline CDR1 and CDR2: MNHNS and SASEGT. Trimming pared 4 bases from V and 4 bases from J, leaving 16 bases between. This CDR3 region has 15 residues. CDR3 in DNA: TGTGCCAGCAGTGTTCAGGGAGACTATCCCTATGGCTACACCTTC. Its translation: CASSVQGDYPYGYTF.

The V and J genes are TRBV2 and TRBJ2-4; 11 bases line up with TRBD2. The DNA end is more similar to TRBJ2-1, so the J call may be wrong. CDR1 is SNHLY and CDR2 is FYNNEI in the germline V gene. The CDR3 is made up of 15 amino acids. The CDR3 loop reads CASNPPRLAGNIQFF. In nucleotides, the CDR3 is TGTGCCAGCAACCCCCCCCGACTAGCGGGAAACATTCAGTTCTTC.

This clonotype was observed a few times. The gene calls are TRBV6-5 and TRBJ1-2; 9 nucleotides line up with TRBD1. CDR3 length equals 16 residues. Per the germline V gene, CDR1 is MNHEY and CDR2 is SVGAGI. V dropped 2 bases and J dropped 8; count of bases not matched to a gene: 12. The CDR3 loop reads CASSYNWGDRDNGYTF. The CDR3, as DNA: TGTGCCAGCAGTTACAATTGGGGGGACAGGGATAACGGCTACACCTTC.

Details on this clonotype: A read error may explain this, as a much larger clone is one base away. The chain is built from TRBV4-2 and TRBJ2-1; 13 bases agree with TRBD2. The CDR3 spans 16 residues. Germline lookup yields CDR1 LGHNA and CDR2 YNFKEQ. The junction had 10 bases not matched to a gene; V was cut back by 0 bases and J by 14 bases. The CDR3 region has the DNA TGTGCCAGCAGCCAAGATACTAGCGGGAGGGCAAAGGAGAAGTTCTTC. As protein: CASSQDTSGRAKEKFF.

In the case of this clonotype: Since no conserved phenylalanine or tryptophan closes the CDR3, a read error is the likely cause. This chain uses TRBV11-2 with TRBJ2-2; D may be TRBD2 (5 bases). Germline loops: CDR1 SGHAT, CDR2 FQNNGV. V lost 2 bases to trimming and J lost 1 base, with 11 bases between them. The CDR3 has 16 amino acids. The chain's CDR3 is CASSLLAGKNTGELFY. DNA for the CDR3: TGTGCCAGCAGCTTATTGGCCGGGAAGAACACCGGGGAGCTGTTTTAT.

The V call is TRBV7-9, the J call TRBJ2-7, with unresolved D. The assigned J gene may be wrong: the sequence end matches TRBJ2-5 better. This CDR3 comprises 11 residues. Germline loops: CDR1 SEHNR, CDR2 FQNEAQ (reference sequence). This CDR3 is CASSLGPTQYF. DNA for the CDR3: TGTGCCAGCAGCTTGGGTCCGACCCAGTACTTC.

This sequence joins TRBV29-1 and TRBJ1-5; 7 bases align to TRBD1. The CDR3 has 13 amino acids. Losses at the gene ends were 6 bases for V and 0 bases for J; bases not matched to a gene: 2. Germline V gene data show CDR1 as SQVTM and CDR2 as ANQGSEA. The chain's CDR3 is CSVGQDSNQPQHF. Here the CDR3 DNA reads TGCAGCGTCGGACAGGATAGCAATCAGCCCCAGCATTTT. The whole variable domain, remainder taken from reference TRBV29-1 and TRBJ1-5, is SAVISQKPSRDICQRGTSLTIQCQVDSQVTMMFWYRQQPGQSLTLIATANQGSEATYESGFVIDKFPISRPNLTFSTLTVSNMSPEDSSIYLCSVGQDSNQPQHFGDGTRLSIL.

Turning to this clonotype: A read error may explain this, as a much larger clone is one base away. The rearrangement uses TRBV29-1 and TRBJ2-3, with TRBD1 as a possible D gene (5 bases). V was shortened by 3 bases and J by 5 bases, with 12 bases between the two germline ends. The CDR3 has 13 amino acids. In germline, CDR1 is SQVTM, CDR2 ANQGSEA. DNA for the CDR3: TGCAGCGTTGACCCCCAGGGCATAGATACGCAGTATTTT. It codes for CSVDPQGIDTQYF.

Turning to this clonotype: One end of the junction varies from germline; a read error may be responsible. The J gene is TRBJ2-7, the V gene TRBV11-2, with D tentatively TRBD2 (6 bases). There are 16 residues in the CDR3. Germline CDR1 reads SGHAT; CDR2 reads FQNNGV. The DNA for the CDR3 is TGTGCCGGCAGCTTGTACCGCGGCAGGGACTCCTACGAGCAGTACTTT. Translating gives CAGSLYRGRDSYEQYF.

This clonotype appeared many times. J is TRBJ2-3 and V is TRBV11-2, with 8 positions matching TRBD2. Germline V gene data show CDR1 as SGHAT and CDR2 as FQNNGV. Unmatched junction bases numbered 9, after V lost 0 bases and J lost 4 bases. The CDR3 is 17 amino acids. CDR3 bases: TGTGCCAGCAGCTTAGACGGGTCGGGAGGGAACTCAGATACGCAGTATTTT. Amino acid sequence: CASSLDGSGGNSDTQYF.

There are a few counts of this clonotype. V is TRBV6-5 and J is TRBJ1-6, with D perhaps TRBD1 (6 bases). This CDR3 spans 16 amino acids. Trimming removed 1 base at V and 5 bases at J, with 12 bases between. Looked up from germline, CDR1 is MNHEY and CDR2 is SVGAGI. DNA of the CDR3: TGTGCCAGCAGTTACTTGTGGACAGATAATAATTCACCCCTCCACTTT. It codes for CASSYLWTDNNSPLHF.

Points on this clonotype: A much larger clonotype is one base distant, so this may be a read error. This chain connects TRBV5-6 to TRBJ2-1; the D is unclear. This CDR3 is 16 amino acids long. Germline CDR1 and CDR2: SGHDT and YYEEEE. This chain's CDR3 is CASSLGLSRLSNEQLF. CDR3 coding DNA: TGTGCCAGCAGCTTGGGTCTTAGCAGACTCTCCAATGAGCAGCTCTTC. Filled out from reference TRBV5-6 and TRBJ2-1, the complete variable domain reads DAGVTQSPTHLIKTRGQQVTLRCSPKSGHDTVSWYQQALGQGPQFIFQYYEEEERQRGNFPDRFSGHQFPNYSSELNVNALLLGDSALYLCASSLGLSRLSNEQLFGPGTRLTVL.

This chain joins TRBV10-2 and TRBJ2-7; 7 nucleotides align to TRBD1. From germline, CDR1 is WSHSY and CDR2 SAAADI. The V and J ends lost 4 bases and 2 bases, in that order; junction bases with no gene match: 8. CDR3 length: 15 residues. DNA for the CDR3: TGCGCCAGCAGTGGAGGGGGCAGGGGACCCTACGAGCAGTACTTC. It codes for CASSGGGRGPYEQYF.

Concerning this clonotype itself: An end of the junction differs from the germline gene, which may be a read error. The chain uses TRBV11-2 and TRBJ2-2; TRBD2 aligns across 7 bases. Germline V CDR1 and CDR2: SGHAT, FQNNGV. The CDR3 is 16 amino acids. In nucleotides, the CDR3 is TGCGCCAGCAGCTTAGAGGGCGGGGGAAGCTCCGGGGAGCTGTTTTTT. This translates into CASSLEGGGSSGELFF.